Below are 6 T cell receptor beta chains sequenced from a single sample in a study of T cell responses to AZD1222 COVID-19 vaccine. The protocol was immunoSEQ multiplex PCR, while the TCRdb copy is restricted to in-frame clones and leaves out a portion. The sample yields about 180,000 clones, approximately 91% seen once. Material: peripheral blood, obtained 28 days after the second AZD1222 dose. Receptor source: an adult who received the AZD1222 COVID-19 vaccine.

CDR3 sequence reads: CASSLQRGAPGELFF. The CDR3 DNA is TGTGCCAGCAGTTTACAGCGGGGGGCCCCCGGGGAGCTGTTTTTT. This rearrangement joins TRBV27 to TRBJ2-2; 9 nucleotides align to TRBD2. This CDR3 has 15 amino acids. Germline CDR1 MNHEY, CDR2 SMNVEV (reference sequence). V lost 2 bases, J lost 6 bases, and 4 bases stayed unmatched.

The rearrangement links TRBV7-2 to TRBJ1-1; no definite D call. From germline, CDR1 is SGHTA and CDR2 FQGNSA. Between the trimmed V and J ends, which lost 0 bases and 0 bases, there was a span of 8 bases. The length of the CDR3 is 15 residues. This CDR3 reads CASSLAGSVNTEAFF. The CDR3 DNA reads TGTGCCAGCAGCTTAGCAGGATCGGTGAACACTGAAGCTTTCTTT.

This clone was detected only once. The rearrangement joins TRBV28 to TRBJ2-3, with 8 bases identical to TRBD2. The CDR3 is 15 residues long. The germline V gene encodes CDR1 MDHEN and CDR2 SYDVKM. V trimming: 6 bases; J trimming: 3 bases; junction bases outside the gene matches: 8. CDR3 DNA sequence: TGTGCCAGCAGGCCCCCGGGGGGGCAGACAGATACGCAGTATTTT. Amino acid sequence: CASRPPGGQTDTQYF.

The chain employs TRBV27 and TRBJ1-2, with D possibly matching TRBD1 (6 bases). Trimming pared 6 bases from V and 1 base from J, leaving 9 bases between. The CDR3 is 13 residues long. The V gene's germline CDR1 is MNHEY and CDR2 SMNVEV (reference sequence). The CDR3 is CASRDSLNYGYTF. CDR3 DNA sequence: TGTGCCAGCAGGGACAGCCTTAACTATGGCTACACCTTC.

V gene TRBV9 combines with J gene TRBJ2-7; D tentatively reads TRBD1 or TRBD2 (6 bases each). Germline CDR1 is SGDLS and CDR2 is YYNGEE. This CDR3 has 13 amino acids. Trimming shortened V by 2 bases and J by 3 bases, and 9 bases separated the two germline ends. CDR3 amino acids: CASSVGGIYEQYF. The CDR3 region has the DNA TGTGCCAGCAGCGTCGGGGGCATCTACGAGCAGTACTTC.

The chain uses TRBV7-2 and TRBJ2-7, with 7 bases fitting TRBD1. The CDR3 is 12 amino acids. Per germline, CDR1 SGHTA and CDR2 FQGNSA. The V segment lost 5 bases and the J segment 6 bases; nucleotides outside the gene matches: 4. The chain's CDR3 is CASSKTGSEQYF. CDR3 bases: TGTGCCAGCAGCAAGACAGGGTCCGAGCAGTACTTC. Variable domain in full (rest from reference TRBV7-2 and TRBJ2-7): GAGVSQSPSNKVTEKGKDVELRCDPISGHTALYWYRQSLGQGLEFLIYFQGNSAPDKSGLPSDRFSAERTGGSVSTLTIQRTQQEDSAVYLCASSKTGSEQYFGPGTRLTVT.